The next 25 T cell receptor beta chains were all read from a single sample in a study of blood T cell repertoires in COVID-19. Generated by immunoSEQ multiplex PCR, the TCRdb table keeps only in-frame clones and is missing some. The sample contains 200,000 or so clones, 65% to 85% of which appear only once. Sequencing was performed on peripheral blood. These receptor sequences come from a man between 60 and 75 years old with active or convalescent COVID-19.

The rearrangement joins TRBV7-3 to TRBJ1-2; tentative D call: TRBD1 (6 bases). Trimming removed 7 bases from V and 7 bases from J, with 19 bases in between. CDR1 SGHTA and CDR2 FQGTGA come from the germline V gene. The CDR3 totals 14 residues. CDR3: CASTPGGGACGYTF. Written as DNA, the CDR3 is TGTGCCAGCACCCCCGGGGGGGGCGCGTGTGGCTACACCTTC.

This clone was found once. The CDR3 nucleotides read TGTGCCAGCAGTCGTAGCGGGAGGGCCCACAATGAGCAGTTCTTC. Its translation: CASSRSGRAHNEQFF. The V call is TRBV6-2 or TRBV6-3, the J call TRBJ2-1; 11 bases match TRBD2. V shed 5 bases, J shed 5 bases, and the junction held 5 bases outside the gene matches. Per the germline V gene, CDR1 is MNHEY and CDR2 is SVGEGT. The CDR3 length is 15 residues.

This chain joins TRBV6-4 and TRBJ1-1; D unclear. From germline, CDR1 is MRHNA and CDR2 SNTAGT. V was cut by 8 bases and J by 5 bases, with 15 bases left in between. The CDR3 length is 13 residues. For the CDR3, the DNA is TGTGCCAGCGGGGTCGGGGTCTCGACTGAAGCTTTCTTT. It specifies CASGVGVSTEAFF.

The chain carries TRBV7-9 and TRBJ2-7, with TRBD1 as a possible D gene (6 bases). The V end was cut by 5 bases, the J end by 5 bases, with 25 bases between. CDR1 SEHNR and CDR2 FQNEAQ come from the germline V gene (reference sequence). This CDR3 contains 17 residues. The DNA for the CDR3 is TGTGCCAGCAGCCCACGCCGGCAGGGGCCCCCGAGTGACGAGCAGTACTTC. This codes for CASSPRRQGPPSDEQYF.

V gene TRBV7-2 combines with J gene TRBJ2-5, with TRBD2 identical over 8 bases. The V and J ends lost 2 bases and 5 bases, in that order; junction bases with no gene match: 4. This CDR3 contains 14 residues. Germline-derived CDR1 and CDR2 are SGHTA and FQGNSA. CDR3 sequence (DNA): TGTGCCAGCAGCTTACTCCGGGGGGGCGAGACCCAGTACTTC. Translating gives CASSLLRGGETQYF.

This clone was detected once. The J gene is TRBJ2-3, the V gene TRBV7-7; 7 nucleotides match TRBD1. Looked up from germline, CDR1 is SSHAT and CDR2 is FNYEAQ (reference sequence). CDR3 length: 14 amino acids. V trimming: 2 bases; J trimming: 4 bases; junction bases outside the gene matches: 3. CDR3 loop: CASSLRQGADTQYF. CDR3 DNA sequence: TGTGCCAGCAGCTTAAGACAGGGAGCAGATACGCAGTATTTT. The full variable domain, completed using reference TRBV7-7 and TRBJ2-3, is GAGVSQSPRYKVTKRGQDVTLRCDPISSHATLYWYQQALGQGPEFLTYFNYEAQPDKSGLPSDRFSAERPEGSISTLTIQRTEQRDSAMYRCASSLRQGADTQYFGPGTRLTVL.

The chain recombines TRBV28 with TRBJ1-5; D is possibly TRBD1 (6 bases). The CDR3 is made up of 16 amino acids. V dropped 6 bases and J dropped 6 bases, with 21 bases sitting between them. Germline V gene data show CDR1 as MDHEN and CDR2 as SYDVKM. The DNA of the CDR3 is TGTGCCAGCAGAATGAACTCCGGCCCCAGGGGTCAGCCCCAGCATTTT. Protein: CASRMNSGPRGQPQHF. The full variable domain, with the rest looked up from reference TRBV28 and TRBJ1-5, is DVKVTQSSRYLVKRTGEKVFLECVQDMDHENMFWYRQDPGLGLRLIYFSYDVKMKEKGDIPEGYSVSREKKERFSLILESASTNQTSMYLCASRMNSGPRGQPQHFGDGTRLSIL.

The V gene is TRBV7-9, the J gene TRBJ2-2; D may be TRBD2 (5 bases). CDR3 length equals 16 residues. Germline V lookup: CDR1 SEHNR, CDR2 FQNEAQ (reference sequence). The germline V and J ends were trimmed by 1 base and 5 bases, with 14 bases remaining between them. CDR3 in DNA: TGTGCCAGCAGCTTAGGTGGTGGGAGAGGAACCGGGGAGCTGTTTTTT. Its protein product is CASSLGGGRGTGELFF. Using reference TRBV7-9 and TRBJ2-2 for the parts outside the CDR3, the full variable domain is DTGVSQNPRHKITKRGQNVTFRCDPISEHNRLYWYRQTLGQGPEFLTYFQNEAQLEKSRLLSDRFSAERPKGSFSTLEIQRTEQGDSAMYLCASSLGGGRGTGELFFGEGSRLTVL.

This clone was found a few times. The V call is TRBV5-1, the J call TRBJ2-5; TRBD1 matches 8 bases. Germline V lookup: CDR1 SGHRS, CDR2 YFSETQ. Trimming at V came to 1 base and at J to 4 bases, leaving 3 bases not matched to a gene. CDR3 length: 14 residues. CDR3 loop: CASSLRTGRETQYF. CDR3 coding DNA: TGCGCCAGCAGCTTGAGGACAGGGCGAGAGACCCAGTACTTC.

This rearrangement joins TRBV30 to TRBJ2-1; 8 nucleotides match TRBD1. Trimming took 3 bases from V and 2 from J; bases not matched to a gene: 6. The CDR3 is made up of 15 amino acids. CDR1 is GTSNPN and CDR2 is SVGIG in the germline V gene (reference sequence). CDR3 sequence: CAWSPGTGAYNEQFF. CDR3 sequence (DNA): TGTGCCTGGAGCCCCGGGACAGGAGCCTACAATGAGCAGTTCTTC.

V is TRBV5-1 and J is TRBJ2-7; unclear D gene. Trimming cost V 0 bases and J 6 bases, with 13 bases left between them. The CDR3 is made up of 14 amino acids. Looked up from germline, CDR1 is SGHRS and CDR2 is YFSETQ. CDR3 coding DNA: TGCGCCAGCAGCTTGGAAGTCCTCTCAGGCGAGCAGTACTTC. It yields the protein CASSLEVLSGEQYF.

This clone appeared a single time. The chain combines TRBV15 with TRBJ1-5, with D hard to call. The V and J ends lost 0 bases and 4 bases respectively, with 4 bases between them. Germline CDR1 reads LNHNV; CDR2 reads YYDKDF (reference sequence). There are 13 residues in the CDR3. CDR3 DNA sequence: TGTGCCACCAGCAGAGATCCTAATCAGCCCCAGCATTTT. Its protein product is CATSRDPNQPQHF.

This chain connects TRBV28 to TRBJ1-5; perhaps TRBD1 as D (6 bases). Germline loops: CDR1 MDHEN, CDR2 SYDVKM. This CDR3 spans 15 amino acids. The ends were cut back, 4 bases at V and 6 bases at J, with 16 bases in the middle. CDR3 sequence: CASSSVAGAGQPQHF. The CDR3 region has the DNA TGTGCCAGCAGTTCCGTCGCAGGGGCAGGTCAGCCCCAGCATTTT.

This clone was seen once. CDR3 nucleotides: TGTGCCACGAGGGAACAAGGGGGTTGGCAGGGACGATATCAGCCCCAGCATTTT. Protein product: CATREQGGWQGRYQPQHF. The chain couples TRBV19 to TRBJ1-5; weak D call: TRBD1 (6 bases). V was shortened by 10 bases and J by 5 bases, with 30 bases between the two germline ends. Per the germline V gene, CDR1 is LNHDA and CDR2 is SQIVND (reference sequence). The CDR3 has 18 residues. Full variable domain (remainder filled in from reference TRBV19 and TRBJ1-5): DGGITQSPKYLFRKEGQNVTLSCEQNLNHDAMYWYRQDPGQGLRLIYYSQIVNDFQKGDIAEGYSVSREKKESFPLTVTSAQKNPTAFYLCATREQGGWQGRYQPQHFGDGTRLSIL.

The V call is TRBV6-7, the J call TRBJ1-1; D uncertain. TRBV6-7 is labeled an ORF, and its function is uncertain. This CDR3 contains 15 residues. Deletions cut 4 bases from V and 4 bases from J, with 16 bases between. CDR3 sequence (DNA): TGTGCCAGCAGTTGGACGGACCCCCGGGGCACTGAAGCTTTCTTT. Residues: CASSWTDPRGTEAFF.

The DNA of the CDR3 is TGTGCCAGCAGTGAAGGGGGAGCTGCTGGAAACACCATATATTTT. Translating it yields CASSEGGAAGNTIYF. The chain has TRBV6-1 and TRBJ1-3; D unresolved. V lost 1 base, J lost 2 bases, and 9 bases lay in between. This CDR3 has 15 residues. Looked up from germline, CDR1 is MNHNS and CDR2 is SASEGT.

V is TRBV29-1 and J is TRBJ2-7; 7 nucleotides line up with TRBD1. J lost 3 bases, V lost 4 bases, and 3 bases had no gene match. The CDR3 contains 12 residues. The germline CDR1 and CDR2 sequences are SQVTM and ANQGSEA. This chain's CDR3 is CSVGRDSYEQYF. DNA for the CDR3: TGCAGCGTTGGAAGGGACAGCTACGAGCAGTACTTC.

The J gene is TRBJ1-6, the V gene TRBV18; D ambiguous. The germline gives CDR1 KGHSH, CDR2 LQKENI. The CDR3 is made up of 13 amino acids. The V end lost 4 bases, the J end lost 8 bases, and 9 bases lay between the germline ends. The CDR3 sequence: CASSLGSHSPLHF. DNA for the CDR3: TGTGCCAGCTCACTAGGGAGCCATTCACCCCTCCACTTT.

Details on this clone: The junction does not match germline at one end; this may be a read error. The chain recombines TRBV7-2 with TRBJ2-7; 9 bases are a match to TRBD2. CDR3 length: 13 amino acids. In germline, CDR1 is SGHTA, CDR2 FQGNSA. The CDR3 nucleotides are TGTGCCAGCAGACGCCCTGCAGCGGGAGGTCTCCAGTTC. It specifies CASRRPAAGGLQF.

V is TRBV19 and J is TRBJ1-3; D not resolved. The V end was cut by 7 bases, the J end by 0 bases, with 10 bases between. Germline assignment: CDR1 LNHDA and CDR2 SQIVND (reference sequence). This CDR3 spans 14 amino acids. The CDR3 DNA is TGTGCCAGTAATCCATCAGGCTCTGGAAACACCATATATTTT. Residues: CASNPSGSGNTIYF.

The chain couples TRBV13 to TRBJ2-6; D is possibly TRBD1 (7 bases). CDR1 is PRHDT and CDR2 is FYEKMQ in the germline V gene (reference sequence). Trimming stripped 5 bases from V and 4 bases from J, with 21 bases between. The CDR3 sequence is 18 residues long. CDR3 in DNA: TGTGCCAGCAGCCCCGCCGTGGAGGGGGCGGGCGGGGCCAACGTCCTGACTTTC. As protein: CASSPAVEGAGGANVLTF.

The CDR3 nucleotides read TGTGCCAGCAGTAATGCCCGTTCAACAGGGGACTACACCTTC. It specifies CASSNARSTGDYTF. This chain joins TRBV6-5 and TRBJ1-2; 7 nucleotides agree with TRBD1. Germline CDR1 is MNHEY and CDR2 is SVGAGI. The CDR3 totals 14 residues. V lost 5 bases, J lost 10 bases, and 13 bases stayed unmatched.

The chain links TRBV19 to TRBJ2-5; TRBD1 aligns across 9 bases. The germline gives CDR1 LNHDA, CDR2 SQIVND (reference sequence). Trimming took 3 bases from V and 7 from J; bases not matched to a gene: 6. This CDR3 region has 14 residues. As DNA, the CDR3 is TGTGCCAGTAGTATGGGACAGGGTTTGGGGACCCAGTACTTC. Its translation is CASSMGQGLGTQYF.

The chain is built from TRBV28 and TRBJ1-2; D is unresolved. Trimming stripped 5 bases from V and 8 bases from J, with 18 bases between. This CDR3 contains 14 residues. Germline V gene data show CDR1 as MDHEN and CDR2 as SYDVKM. CDR3 DNA: TGTGCCAGCAGTCTAGTGACCCCGGCCTGGGGCTACACCTTC. Its protein product is CASSLVTPAWGYTF.

This clone was observed a handful of times. The chain is built from TRBV5-1 and TRBJ2-7, with 8 positions matching TRBD2. The germline V gene encodes CDR1 SGHRS and CDR2 YFSETQ. V was clipped by 4 bases and J by 1 base; unmatched bases: 4. The CDR3 is 14 amino acids. CDR3 sequence reads: CASSPTSGSYEQYF. The CDR3 nucleotides read TGCGCCAGCAGCCCTACTAGCGGTTCCTACGAGCAGTACTTC.